This T cell receptor (beta chain) came from a study of blood T cells in healthy people across ages (dated by TCRdb to 2014 to 2015). With respect to the entire study: Template switching captured roughly one uniquely barcoded TCR beta cDNA molecule per two T cells in model experiments. Using deep sequencing normalized with unique cDNA molecular identifiers, the study measured how TCR beta repertoire diversity changes with age. The study analyzed two additional independent replicas of 1 million unique cDNA reads from the same blood draw for two donors, one aged 18 to 29 and one aged 80 or older. Donors were grouped into four age groups: young (average 16 years), middle-aged (39), aged (about 60) and long-lived (about 89). To avoid experimental bias, donors of different ages were randomly spread across the sequencing lanes.

Libraries were made using 5' RACE. Sequencer: Illumina HiSeq 2500. A second PCR of about 6 to 11 cycles was performed with a sample-barcoded 5' primer and a J-beta primer mix. A unique molecular identifier was introduced onto each TCR beta cDNA molecule by a template-switch 5' adaptor carrying 12 random nucleotides. Each sample yielded at least 3 million CDR3-containing paired-end reads. All of the RNA was converted into first-strand cDNA using the Mint cDNA synthesis kit, with a TRBC-specific oligonucleotide serving as the primer. After uracil-DNA glycosylase treatment, a first 18-cycle PCR used universal primers M1SS and BC2_uni_R on all cDNA. Per the source publication's procedure: Normalization of each sample was performed by random selection of 1 million high-quality reads, each carrying a distinct molecular identifier. Instead of being binned into consensus sequences, reads with shared molecular identifiers were discarded. MiTCR, with a Q25 quality threshold and the strictest error-elimination algorithm, was used for CDR3 identification, clonotype clustering and error correction. A nonparametric unseen species model with Euler transformation was used to estimate a lower bound on total TCR beta diversity. The raw public data were reprocessed by TCRdb itself: fastp quality trimming at Q25, MiXCR clonotype calling, in-frame beta chains only. All rows with the same CDR3 protein become a single entry with the most common DNA and genes. In this record, the V and J calls reflect TCRdb's handling and not the investigators' own analysis. The sample includes approximately 360,000 distinct CDR3 sequences, with roughly half observed a single time. The ten biggest clones cover around 50% of the sample.

Relative to germline, V is 7 bases shorter and J is 6 bases shorter, with 31 bases between their ends. Taken from cysteine to phenylalanine, the CDR3 has 19 residues. Only the CDR3 region is kept as DNA, spanning 57 bases read in frame from base 1. Beyond this particular receptor, the publication reports: Compared with the aged group, the long-lived group had more naive CD4+ T cells, fewer expanded clones and increased TCR diversity, suggesting age selection. Total diversity estimates from one million sequenced T cells were considered lower bounds and underestimates. There was a strong correlation between observed TCR beta diversity and the percentage of naive T cells measured by flow cytometry. The CMV infection status of donors was not known, potentially confounding age-related changes in expanded clonotypes. Because profiling used bulk unsorted PBMCs, naive and antigen-experienced compartments could not be compared conclusively. As age increased, observed TCR beta diversity per million T cells dropped in a roughly linear way, and a significant reduction was already evident by age roughly 40.

Systemically healthy Caucasian individuals from Russia, roughly 40 in total and aged roughly 6 to 95 years, were included as donors. Each donor gave ten milliliters of peripheral blood, drawn into EDTA-treated Vacutainer tubes. PBMCs were isolated by Ficoll-Paque density-gradient centrifugation, with at least 7 million obtained per sample. Trizol reagent was used to extract total RNA from PBMCs, with at least 5 micrograms per sample. For every donor, an aliquot of PBMCs went through flow cytometry to measure the percentages of naive CD45RAhigh/CD27high T cells. For this clonotype: Its antigen is not yet known. No per-base quality is available; no much larger clone lies one base away.

The rearrangement joined TRBV12-3 or TRBV12-4 to TRBJ2-1; the D gene is possibly TRBD1, with 5 bases matching. The sample consisted of blood. This receptor was identified in a man in his fifties or sixties in good health. The CDR3 protein: CASNPRGPAREGLFNEQFF. The sequence in DNA is TGTGCCAGCAACCCAAGGGGCCCAGCCAGGGAAGGGCTTTTCAATGAGCAGTTCTTC.